This TCR beta chain was retrieved from a study of shared clonotypes between healthy human individuals. As for the study in general: Per-donor plates numbered three CD4 naive, three CD4 memory, two CD8 naive and one CD8 memory. Study-level points and caveats: Sampling used blood alone; tissue repertoires probably differ.

Several immunoSEQ plates received, in even portions, the genomic DNA of each subset. Clones were read by immunoSEQ multiplex PCR, and TCRdb kept only the in-frame ones, dropping some. This table has some 350,000 clones, roughly 70% appearing once. The CDR3 sequence is 16 residues long. Germline values: CDR1 MNHEY, CDR2 SMNVEV (reference sequence). The trim removed 2 bases at V and 7 bases at J, leaving 9 bases unmatched. Concerning this clone: What it binds is unknown.

Sequences were obtained from memory CD4+ T cells sorted from blood. Specified subset: CD45RA-negative fraction. This chain uses TRBV27 with TRBJ2-7, with TRBD2 identical over 12 bases. This sequence originates from a man aged 30 to 39 in good health. CDR3 bases: TGTGCCAGCAGTTTACGGACTAGCGGGACCCTTTTTGAGCAGTACTTC. As protein: CASSLRTSGTLFEQYF.